These T cell receptor beta chains were read from a single sample in a study of shared clonotypes between healthy human individuals. TCRdb's copy holds only in-frame clones and misses some; the assay was immunoSEQ multiplex PCR. The table shows approximately 2.3 million clones, with approximately 93% occurring only once. Sequenced material: naive CD4+ T cells from PBMCs. These receptor sequences come from a man between 18 and 35 years old in good health. Some clones in this sample may be carry-over from other donors' samples. Each CDR3 is given with its conserved first and last residue. D genes are given only for firm matches. Clone size is stated in some rows and not others, as once, few, many or a class when expanded.

TRBV6-6	.	.	TRBJ2-7	TGTGCCAGCAGTTACCTCTACGAGCAGTACTTC	CASSYLYEQYF
TRBV18	.	TRBD2	TRBJ2-5	TGTGCCAGCTCACTCGCGCCTAGCGGGAGGGAAGGAGAGACCCAGTACTTC	CASSLAPSGREGETQYF
TRBV6-1	.	TRBD2	TRBJ2-4	TGTGCCAGCAGTGAAATAGGGCTAGCGGGAGCTAAAAACATTCAGTACTTC	CASSEIGLAGAKNIQYF
TRBV28	.	.	TRBJ1-2	TGCGCTGGGAGCAGCTACTATGGCTACACCTTC	CAGSSYYGYTF
TRBV19	.	.	TRBJ1-4	TGTGCCAGTAGTATGGGACTGACCTTCGGAGAAAAACTGTTTTTT	CASSMGLTFGEKLFF
TRBV28	.	TRBD1	TRBJ2-5	TGTGCCAGCACCGGGGACAGGGGGCGGGAGACCCAGTACTTC	CASTGDRGRETQYF
TRBV5-6	.	TRBD1	TRBJ1-3	TGTGCCAGCAGCCCGACAGGGGGAAACACCATATATTTT	CASSPTGGNTIYF
TRBV28	.	.	TRBJ1-2	TGTGCCAGCAGCCACGAGAGCCGGGGCTATGGCTACACCTTC	CASSHESRGYGYTF
TRBV6-5	.	.	TRBJ1-1	TGTGCCAGCAGTCTGGAGGGCCTGAACACTGAAGCTTTCTTT	CASSLEGLNTEAFF
TRBV25-1	.	.	TRBJ2-2	TGTGCCAGCAGTGAATACAGGACCGCCAACACCGGGGAGCTGTTTTTT	CASSEYRTANTGELFF
TRBV30	.	.	TRBJ1-3	TGTGCCTGGGGGACGGGATTCTCTGGAAACACCATATATTTT	CAWGTGFSGNTIYF
TRBV6-5	.	.	TRBJ1-2	TGTGCCAGCAGGAAGAGCTATGGCTACACCTTC	CASRKSYGYTF
TRBV5-1	.	.	TRBJ2-7	TGCGCCAGCAGCTTGGACACTGAGCAGTACTTC	CASSLDTEQYF
TRBV7-9	.	TRBD1	TRBJ2-6	TGTGCCAGCAGCTTACCCCGGACAGGGAATGGGGCCAACGTCCTGACTTTC	CASSLPRTGNGANVLTF
TRBV7-2	once	.	TRBJ2-3	TGTGCCAGCAGCTTAGCGCCCACAAGCACAGATACGCAGTATTTT	CASSLAPTSTDTQYF
TRBV5-8	.	.	TRBJ1-4	TGTGCCAGCATCGGGGCATGGGGGAGAGATAATGAAAAACTGTTTTTT	CASIGAWGRDNEKLFF
TRBV21-1	once	.	TRBJ2-7	TGTGCCAGCAGCAAAAGTCAAAAGGGACAGGATTTTTCCTACGAGCAGTACTTC	CASSKSQKGQDFSYEQYF
TRBV7-2	.	.	TRBJ1-1	TGTGCCAGCAGCCTAGTGAACACTGAAGCTTTCTTT	CASSLVNTEAFF
TRBV10-2	.	.	TRBJ1-5	TGCGCCAGCAGTGCGACACCGGCTGGAAATCAGCCCCAGCATTTT	CASSATPAGNQPQHF
TRBV5-1	.	.	TRBJ2-7	TGCGCCAGCAGGCCGGAAGGGGCAGCCTACGAGCAGTACTTC	CASRPEGAAYEQYF